The next 11 T cell receptor beta chains were all read from a single sample in a study of Ad26.COV2.S vaccination and SARS-CoV-2 variants. Generated by immunoSEQ multiplex PCR, the TCRdb table keeps only in-frame clones and is missing some. The data contain under 500,000 clones, around 93% of them seen just once; the ten biggest clones take up over 1.5%. The sample's treatment: 15 to 20 received Ad26.COV2.S at low or high dose, single or two shots; about 5 received placebo; per-sample allocation not given. All samples were drawn on day 63, counting from the first vaccine or placebo injection. The input for sequencing was peripheral blood, taken in a trial of Ad26.COV2.S vaccine versus placebo. The receptors derive from a person between 18 and 59 years old who received the Ad26.COV2.S COVID-19 vaccine or a placebo.

V gene TRBV20-1 combines with J gene TRBJ1-1; 7 bases are a match to TRBD1. Germline V lookup: CDR1 DFQATT, CDR2 SNEGSKA (reference sequence). After removal of 3 bases from V and 0 bases from J, the junction contained 7 bases not matched to a gene. The CDR3 loop spans 15 amino acids. DNA of the CDR3: TGCAGTGCTAGTAGGGCAGGGGGTATGAACACTGAAGCTTTCTTT. It translates to CSASRAGGMNTEAFF.

J is TRBJ1-3 and V is TRBV11-2; D not certain. Trimming took 5 bases from V and 7 from J, leaving 21 bases between them. CDR3 size: 16 residues. Looked up from germline, CDR1 is SGHAT and CDR2 is FQNNGV. CDR3 in DNA: TGTGCCAGCAGCCTGGGTTTTCGGGTCGCCACGAACACCATATATTTT. The encoded protein is CASSLGFRVATNTIYF.

This clone appeared a single time. The chain uses TRBV2 and TRBJ2-7, with D hard to call. The CDR3 length is 15 residues. V was pared by 0 bases and J by 3 bases, with 12 bases between. CDR1 and CDR2 (germline): SNHLY, FYNNEI. CDR3 coding DNA: TGTGCCAGCAGTGAAGCTCGACTTCTGGTCTACGAGCAGTACTTC. Its protein product is CASSEARLLVYEQYF.

The V gene is TRBV11-3, the J gene TRBJ2-3; D gene uncertain. Germline CDR1 reads SGHNT; CDR2 reads YENEEA. Trimming stripped 1 base from V and 4 bases from J, with 12 bases between. The CDR3 is 15 residues long. CDR3 DNA sequence: TGTGCCAGCAGCTTAGGGTCTTCTCTGGCAGATACGCAGTATTTT. It translates to CASSLGSSLADTQYF.

V usage is TRBV15 and J usage is TRBJ1-1, with D possibly TRBD1 on 5 matching bases. The CDR3 spans 14 residues. Trimming left V 4 bases short and J 10 bases short, with 19 bases between. The germline gives CDR1 LNHNV, CDR2 YYDKDF (reference sequence). The CDR3 is CATSTRETGRGAFF. The CDR3 nucleotides read TGTGCCACCAGCACCCGGGAGACGGGACGCGGAGCTTTCTTT.

This sequence joins TRBV11-3 and TRBJ2-1; the D gene is possibly TRBD1 (6 bases). The germline V gene encodes CDR1 SGHNT and CDR2 YENEEA. The V end lost 4 bases, the J end lost 11 bases, and 12 bases lay between the germline ends. CDR3 length: 12 residues. The CDR3 DNA is TGTGCCAGCAGCTCCGAGTGGGGGCAGCAGTTCTTC. Residues: CASSSEWGQQFF.

In DNA, the CDR3 is TGTGCCAGCAGCTTAGAAGCCTACTGGGGGGAGTCCACCTACGAGCAGTACTTC. Residues: CASSLEAYWGESTYEQYF. The rearrangement uses TRBV7-9 and TRBJ2-7, with D maybe TRBD2 (6 bases). This CDR3 is built from 18 residues. CDR1 and CDR2 from the germline V gene are SEHNR and FQNEAQ (reference sequence). Trimming pared 1 base from V and 2 bases from J, leaving 21 bases between. The full variable domain, rest sourced from reference TRBV7-9 and TRBJ2-7, is DTGVSQNPRHKITKRGQNVTFRCDPISEHNRLYWYRQTLGQGPEFLTYFQNEAQLEKSRLLSDRFSAERPKGSFSTLEIQRTEQGDSAMYLCASSLEAYWGESTYEQYFGPGTRLTVT.

This sequence joins TRBV7-2 and TRBJ1-2; a weak D match, TRBD1 (6 bases). This CDR3 spans 15 amino acids. The germline V and J ends were trimmed by 2 bases and 4 bases, with 14 bases remaining between them. Germline CDR1 reads SGHTA; CDR2 reads FQGNSA. Here the CDR3 DNA reads TGTGCCAGCAGCTTATCGGCAGGGGCGGGCTATGGCTACACCTTC. Translating it yields CASSLSAGAGYGYTF.

This chain links TRBV27 with TRBJ1-1; 7 bases align to TRBD1. Unmatched junction bases numbered 7, after V lost 5 bases and J lost 1 base. The CDR3 runs 15 residues. Germline CDR1 and CDR2: MNHEY and SMNVEV (reference sequence). The CDR3 loop reads CASSPWDRTNTEAFF. CDR3 DNA: TGTGCCAGCAGTCCCTGGGACAGAACGAACACTGAAGCTTTCTTT.

The chain combines TRBV15 with TRBJ2-7; 7 positions match TRBD1. CDR3 length equals 13 residues. Unmatched junction bases numbered 13, after V lost 10 bases and J lost 7 bases. Germline V lookup: CDR1 LNHNV, CDR2 YYDKDF (reference sequence). The CDR3 DNA is TGTGCCAGCCAACAGGGGAATTCAGCGGAGCAGTACTTC. The encoded protein is CASQQGNSAEQYF.

The chain joins TRBV2 to TRBJ1-6; 9 bases are shared with TRBD1. Germline values: CDR1 SNHLY, CDR2 FYNNEI. The V segment lost 5 bases and the J segment 7 bases; nucleotides outside the gene matches: 6. The CDR3 contains 15 residues. CDR3 nucleotide sequence: TGTGCCAGCAGTCAGACAGGGGGGGTAAATTCACCCCTCCACTTT. Its translation is CASSQTGGVNSPLHF.